This TCR beta chain was observed in a study of early T cells in non-severe SARS-CoV-2 infection. Whole-study context: Sequencing used unsorted whole-blood bulk RNA, so chains lack pairing.

Trimming removed 4 bases at V and 6 bases at J, with 7 bases between. Germline CDR1 LGHDT, CDR2 YNNKEL (reference sequence). The CDR3 covers 11 residues. Unique molecular identifiers were affixed to single, distinct cDNA molecules. TCRdb passed the 5' RACE reads through MiXCR, listing each CDR3 protein once. The sample has 75,000 to 80,000 distinct CDR3 sequences, around 11% seen once. This clonotype came up a few times. The source was whole blood, collected at baseline. The J gene is TRBJ2-7, the V gene TRBV3-1; no reliable D call. The receptor was isolated from an adult who was a healthcare worker with PCR-confirmed SARS-CoV-2 infection or an uninfected control (not recorded which). The CDR3 sequence: CASSLWGEQYF. The DNA for the CDR3 is TGTGCCAGCAGCCTCTGGGGCGAGCAGTACTTC.